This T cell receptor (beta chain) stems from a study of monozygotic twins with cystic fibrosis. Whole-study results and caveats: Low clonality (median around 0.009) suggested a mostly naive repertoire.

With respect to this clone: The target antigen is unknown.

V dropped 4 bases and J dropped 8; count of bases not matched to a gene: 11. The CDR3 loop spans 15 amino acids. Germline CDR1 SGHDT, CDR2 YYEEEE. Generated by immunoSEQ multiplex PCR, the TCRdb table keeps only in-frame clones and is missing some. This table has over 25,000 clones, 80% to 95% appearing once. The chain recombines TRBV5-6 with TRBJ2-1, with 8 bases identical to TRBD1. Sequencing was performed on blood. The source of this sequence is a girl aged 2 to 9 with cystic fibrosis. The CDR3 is CASSAGGARFDEQFF. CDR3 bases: TGTGCCAGCAGCGCAGGGGGCGCGCGGTTTGATGAGCAGTTCTTC.